This TCR beta chain was identified during a study of blood T cell repertoires in COVID-19. Trimming shortened V by 1 base and J by 1 base, and 9 bases separated the two germline ends. Germline CDR1 and CDR2: SGHRS and YFSETQ. This CDR3 region has 16 residues. Produced via immunoSEQ multiplex PCR; TCRdb's table is partial and in-frame only. The sample shows roughly 150,000 clones, approximately 92% of them seen only once. V gene TRBV5-1 combines with J gene TRBJ1-6; D perhaps matches TRBD1 (5 bases). The clonotype comes from a woman aged 55-69 years with active COVID-19. Sequenced material: peripheral blood. The CDR3 DNA is TGCGCCAGCAGCTTGCAGACAGCGTCCTATAATTCACCCCTCCACTTT. It encodes CASSLQTASYNSPLHF.